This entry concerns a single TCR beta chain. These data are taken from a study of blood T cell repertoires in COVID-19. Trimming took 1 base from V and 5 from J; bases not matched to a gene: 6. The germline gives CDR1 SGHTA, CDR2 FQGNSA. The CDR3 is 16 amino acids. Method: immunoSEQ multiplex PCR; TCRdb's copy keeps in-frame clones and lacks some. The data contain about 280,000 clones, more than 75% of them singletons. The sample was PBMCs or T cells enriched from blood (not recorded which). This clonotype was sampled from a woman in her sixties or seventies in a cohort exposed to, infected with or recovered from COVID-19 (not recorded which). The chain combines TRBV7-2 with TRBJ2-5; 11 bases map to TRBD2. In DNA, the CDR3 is TGTGCCAGCAGCTTAGTATCTAGCGGGAGGACGGAGACCCAGTACTTC. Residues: CASSLVSSGRTETQYF.